These 10 T cell receptor beta chains came from one sample sequenced in a study of blood T cell repertoires in COVID-19. Data came from immunoSEQ multiplex PCR; TCRdb stores just in-frame clones and leaves some out. In the table there are hundreds of thousands of clones, 86% of which are singletons. Sequenced: peripheral blood. These receptors were collected from a woman aged 55-75 years with COVID-19, enrolled during active disease.

This chain links TRBV5-8 with TRBJ2-1; a weak D match, TRBD1 (5 bases). V was pared by 4 bases and J by 5 bases, with 13 bases between. CDR3 length: 14 amino acids. CDR1 SGHTS and CDR2 YDEGEE come from the germline V gene. The CDR3 loop reads CASSRLRTHNEQFF. DNA of the CDR3: TGTGCCAGCAGCCGCCTCCGGACACACAATGAGCAGTTCTTC.

V and J are TRBV18 and TRBJ2-5, with 13 bases aligning to TRBD2. The CDR3 runs 16 residues. Germline CDR1 and CDR2: KGHSH and LQKENI. V dropped 0 bases and J dropped 4; count of bases not matched to a gene: 2. This CDR3 is CASSPPTSGGRETQYF. The CDR3 DNA follows: TGTGCCAGCTCACCACCGACTAGCGGGGGGAGAGAGACCCAGTACTTC. Full variable domain (remainder filled in from reference TRBV18 and TRBJ2-5): NAGVMQNPRHLVRRRGQEARLRCSPMKGHSHVYWYRQLPEEGLKFMVYLQKENIIDESGMPKERFSAEFPKEGPSILRIQQVVRGDSAAYFCASSPPTSGGRETQYFGPGTRLLVL.

V gene TRBV18 combines with J gene TRBJ2-7; tentatively, D is TRBD1 (6 bases). The CDR3 spans 14 residues. Germline CDR1 is KGHSH and CDR2 is LQKENI. V shed 6 bases and J shed 1 base, with 13 bases lying between them. The CDR3 coding sequence is TGTGCCAGCTCCCCTACGACAGGATCCTACGAGCAGTACTTC. Translating gives CASSPTTGSYEQYF.

In its sample, this clone was seen a few times. This rearrangement joins TRBV5-1 to TRBJ1-2; TRBD1 aligns across 8 bases. The germline V gene encodes CDR1 SGHRS and CDR2 YFSETQ. The CDR3 runs to 14 residues. Losses at the gene ends were 4 bases for V and 4 bases for J; bases not matched to a gene: 6. The CDR3 spells CASSPAGGLYGYTF. Here the CDR3 DNA reads TGCGCCAGCAGCCCGGCAGGGGGCCTCTATGGCTACACCTTC. Based on the CDR3 plus reference TRBV5-1 and TRBJ1-2, the full variable domain is KAGVTQTPRYLIKTRGQQVTLSCSPISGHRSVSWYQQTPGQGLQFLFEYFSETQRNKGNFPGRFSGRQFSNSRSEMNVSTLELGDSALYLCASSPAGGLYGYTFGSGTRLTVV.

This clone was detected only once. This chain connects TRBV3-1 (or the pseudogene TRBV3-2) to TRBJ1-2, with TRBD1 matching over 8 bases. The CDR3 length is 12 residues. The germline CDR1 and CDR2 sequences are LGHDT and YNNKEL (reference sequence). Germline trimming cut 5 bases from V and 5 bases from J; bases unmatched to any gene: 1. DNA for the CDR3: TGTGCCAGCAGCAACAGGGGGTATGGCTACACCTTC. It yields the protein CASSNRGYGYTF.

The V gene is TRBV12-2, the J gene TRBJ2-7; the D call in the table, TRBD2, was not verified against the DNA. TRBV12-2 is a pseudogene segment. The CDR3 is 17 amino acids. The CDR3 region has the DNA TGTGCAAGTCGCTTAGTGGTACCTAATACTTTTACCTACGAGCAGTACTTC. This codes for CASRLVVPNTFTYEQYF.

V gene TRBV13 combines with J gene TRBJ2-3; 16 bases align to TRBD2. This CDR3 is built from 19 residues. With V trimmed by 6 bases and J by 6 bases, 15 bases remained unmatched. In germline, CDR1 is PRHDT, CDR2 FYEKMQ (reference sequence). CDR3 bases: TGTGCCAGCAGTTTCGGATCCCCGGGACTAGCGGGGGGGCCGGATACGCAGTATTTT. Encoded protein: CASSFGSPGLAGGPDTQYF.

This chain uses TRBV6-2 or TRBV6-3 with TRBJ2-5; 8 bases line up with TRBD1. Germline-derived CDR1 and CDR2 are MNHEY and SVGEGT. CDR3 length equals 18 residues. V lost 0 bases and J lost 5; bases outside the gene matches: 14. The DNA for the CDR3 is TGTGCCAGCAGTTACTCTCCAGGGGGCGCGCAATGGGCCGAGACCCAGTACTTC. This encodes CASSYSPGGAQWAETQYF.

The chain has TRBV7-9 and TRBJ1-1; D is uncertain. Germline V gene data show CDR1 as SEHNR and CDR2 as FQNEAQ (reference sequence). Trimming removed 5 bases from V and 0 bases from J, with 10 bases in between. The length of the CDR3 is 14 residues. The CDR3 sequence is CASSPQAMNTEAFF. The CDR3 DNA reads TGTGCCAGCAGCCCTCAGGCCATGAACACTGAAGCTTTCTTT.

V usage is TRBV5-1 and J usage is TRBJ1-4; 7 nucleotides agree with TRBD1. The junction had 5 bases not matched to a gene; V was cut back by 4 bases and J by 5 bases. The CDR3 has 14 amino acids. CDR1 and CDR2 from the germline V gene are SGHRS and YFSETQ. CDR3 DNA: TGCGCCAGCAGCCGCCGGGACAGCAATGAAAAACTGTTTTTT. This translates into CASSRRDSNEKLFF.